Listed below are T cell receptor beta chains from one sample, sequenced in a study of cytomegalovirus exposure and HLA in healthy donors. This table comes from immunoSEQ multiplex PCR, and its TCRdb copy is limited to in-frame clones, with some not included. The sample records about 160,000 clones, roughly 65% being singletons. The sample taken for sequencing was PBMCs. The receptors stem from a man younger than 35 in good health and CMV-seropositive. The conserved cysteine and the conserved F or W are not part of the CDR3 here.

v_gene: TRBV7-9; CDR3aa: ASSLAMTIETQY
v_gene: TRBV2; CDR3aa: ASRGVQGRYGYT
v_gene: TRBV7-2; CDR3aa: ASSTRSAMNTEAF
v_gene: TRBV5-1; CDR3aa: ASSLVPGGGDFIGYGYT
v_gene: TRBV5-1; CDR3aa: ASSFGLIVRGIADTQY
v_gene: TRBV10-1; CDR3aa: ASSERSPGQGADLAKNIQY
v_gene: TRBV4-1; CDR3aa: ASSQDRQPHYEAF
v_gene: TRBV2; CDR3aa: ASSDFRRDRDYGYT
v_gene: TRBV28; CDR3aa: ASTYQGDSYNSPLH
v_gene: TRBV30; CDR3aa: AWSGAGPVKETQY
v_gene: TRBV18; CDR3aa: ASSPGLAHEGQF
v_gene: TRBV5-6; CDR3aa: ASSVRGGNTQPQH
v_gene: TRBV29-1; CDR3aa: SAMSLNTEAF
v_gene: TRBV11-2; CDR3aa: ASSFKGGSSYNEQF
v_gene: TRBV7-6; CDR3aa: ASSLSGGNTGELF
v_gene: TRBV5-1; CDR3aa: ASSLDGTSGGETQY
v_gene: TRBV7-6; CDR3aa: ASSLAEGREPQH
v_gene: TRBV7-9; CDR3aa: ASSLPGGQINEQF
v_gene: TRBV2; CDR3aa: ASVLDPGAKNIQY
v_gene: TRBV18; CDR3aa: ASSPPGQPNTGELF
v_gene: TRBV6-1; CDR3aa: ASSEGLATNEKLF
v_gene: TRBV4-1; CDR3aa: ASSLGHNNSPLH
v_gene: TRBV7-2; CDR3aa: ASSLRGTHSGNTIY
v_gene: TRBV6-4; CDR3aa: ASSFRGSSGRASFQETQY
v_gene: TRBV5-8; CDR3aa: ASTGQMGQETQY
v_gene: TRBV5-6; CDR3aa: ASSSGTGGLSYGYT
v_gene: TRBV11-3; CDR3aa: ASSLSGQEDTQY
v_gene: TRBV30; CDR3aa: AWSVNGLSGGYT
v_gene: TRBV7-9; CDR3aa: ASSPAAGIEETQY
v_gene: TRBV5-1; CDR3aa: ASSLASGGAYNSPLH
v_gene: TRBV18; CDR3aa: ASSPLAGGIDTQY
v_gene: TRBV6-1; CDR3aa: ATLPGGNNSPLH
v_gene: TRBV5-6; CDR3aa: ASSISGAGETQY
v_gene: TRBV7-9; CDR3aa: ASGDRSQETQY
v_gene: TRBV19; CDR3aa: ASSSGVGEKLF
v_gene: TRBV10-3; CDR3aa: AISESASGGTDTQY
v_gene: TRBV27; CDR3aa: ASSFSRGETQY
v_gene: TRBV6-1; CDR3aa: ASSEAGLVGDEKLF
v_gene: TRBV2; CDR3aa: ASTGNSNQPQH
v_gene: TRBV18; CDR3aa: ASSPPVIAGGISTRNEQF
v_gene: TRBV6-1; CDR3aa: ASSSGTGTVQPQH
v_gene: TRBV10-1; CDR3aa: ASSARLAGGIETQY
v_gene: TRBV27; CDR3aa: ASSPLGGAYNEQF
v_gene: TRBV2; CDR3aa: ASSNRGMRNEQF
v_gene: TRBV5-1; CDR3aa: ASSLGTPQETQY
v_gene: TRBV9; CDR3aa: ASSVVGGSGGALH
v_gene: TRBV4-1; CDR3aa: ASSQDEGGFGGYT
v_gene: TRBV16; CDR3aa: ASSQSYGQDYFNYGYT
v_gene: TRBV28; CDR3aa: ASRAGEPHGYT
v_gene: TRBV7-3; CDR3aa: ASSRGEGSGNTIY
v_gene: TRBV30; CDR3aa: AWRDRGSNAF
v_gene: TRBV5-1; CDR3aa: ASASQGTSSYNSPLH